These T cell receptor beta chains were read from a single sample in a study of identical twins. MiXCR was run by TCRdb on the 5' RACE reads, yielding one entry per CDR3 protein. The sample lists around 250,000 distinct CDR3 sequences; roughly 13% were seen once. This sample was shared with a second study, whose subject was yellow fever vaccine responses in identical twins.

The specimen was memory (CD45RO+) T cells sorted from blood. These receptor sequences come from a woman aged 18-29 years in good health. CDR3s include the opening cysteine and the closing phenylalanine or tryptophan. The D gene is left open where the match is weak. Not every row has a clone size; where given, it reads once, few, many or a size class.

d_call	v_call	clone_size	j_call	cdr3_aa	cdr3_nt
.	TRBV18	few	TRBJ2-1	CASSPSRGGNYNEQFF	TGTGCCAGCTCACCCAGTAGGGGCGGGAACTACAATGAGCAGTTCTTC
.	TRBV2	.	TRBJ2-1	CASYRTGNEQFF	TGTGCCAGTTACCGAACTGGGAATGAGCAGTTCTTC
TRBD2	TRBV5-1	many	TRBJ2-7	CASRVTSGGYEQYF	TGCGCCAGCAGAGTAACTAGCGGGGGTTACGAGCAGTACTTC
.	TRBV9	few	TRBJ2-5	CASSVGGTKETQYF	TGTGCCAGCAGCGTAGGAGGCACCAAAGAGACCCAGTACTTC
.	TRBV12-3/TRBV12-4	many	TRBJ1-2	CASSSYTSDYTF	TGTGCCAGCAGTTCGTATACGTCGGACTACACCTTC
.	TRBV12-3/TRBV12-4	few	TRBJ2-6	CASSLRAGANVLTF	TGTGCCAGCAGTTTACGAGCCGGGGCCAACGTCCTGACTTTC
.	TRBV16	.	TRBJ1-2	CASSQSARTQGGYGYTF	TGTGCCAGCAGCCAATCGGCCCGGACACAGGGAGGATATGGCTACACCTTC
.	TRBV12-3/TRBV12-4	many	TRBJ2-6	CASSRGMSGANVLTF	TGTGCCAGCAGCCGGGGGATGTCTGGGGCCAACGTCCTGACTTTC
.	TRBV6-5	many	TRBJ1-2	CASSYEGLSYGYTF	TGTGCCAGCAGTTATGAGGGACTCTCCTATGGCTACACCTTC
.	TRBV12-3/TRBV12-4	.	TRBJ1-1	CASTQNTEAFF	TGTGCCAGCACCCAGAACACTGAAGCTTTCTTT
.	TRBV7-2	.	TRBJ2-1	CASSPQGGDEQFF	TGTGCCAGCAGCCCACAGGGTGGGGATGAGCAGTTCTTC
TRBD1	TRBV7-9	.	TRBJ1-4	CASSPRDRGVHEKLFF	TGTGCCAGCAGCCCGAGGGACAGGGGGGTACATGAAAAACTGTTTTTT
.	TRBV5-1	.	TRBJ2-7	CASSETRISYEQYF	TGCGCCAGCAGCGAAACTAGAATCTCCTACGAGCAGTACTTC
.	TRBV20-1	few	TRBJ2-1	CSATDSDHEQFF	TGCAGTGCAACAGACTCGGACCATGAGCAGTTCTTC
.	TRBV20-1	few	TRBJ1-1	CSAGPQGMAVSDTEAFF	TGCAGTGCTGGCCCTCAGGGGATGGCTGTTTCGGACACTGAAGCTTTCTTT
.	TRBV5-1	many	TRBJ1-2	CASSGDNNYGYTF	TGCGCCAGCAGCGGGGACAATAACTATGGCTACACCTTC
.	TRBV19	few	TRBJ1-2	CASSPLSTRSYGYTF	TGTGCCAGTAGTCCCCTATCTACAAGGAGCTATGGCTACACCTTC
.	TRBV7-3	few	TRBJ1-2	CASSKTDGFYSF	TGTGCCAGCAGCAAAACGGATGGGTTCTATTCCTTC